This entry concerns a single T cell receptor (beta chain). As yet, its antigen is unknown. This beta chain lies outside the target of a library built for alpha chains; its clone size means little. Every molecule of TCR cDNA had its own unique molecular identifier. In TCRdb, the 5' RACE reads were re-called with MiXCR into one record per CDR3 protein. This sample has around 15,000 distinct CDR3 sequences, with 6.5% to 8.5% found just once. This sample was included in a study of spatial heterogeneity in lung cancer. V lost 1 base and J lost 5, with 8 bases in between. The CDR3 sequence is 14 residues long. Per germline, CDR1 MNHNS and CDR2 SASEGT. Overall study results and limits: Expanded alpha and beta TCR counts within tumors tracked tumor mutation counts.

The time point is: sample taken at primary tumor resection. Material for sequencing was whole RNA from tumor, nontumor lung or frozen PBMC, left unsorted. This clonotype originated in a female donor with early-stage non-small cell lung cancer. This material consisted of lung tumor tissue, taken at surgery. This sequence joins TRBV6-1 and TRBJ1-4; a possible D gene is TRBD1 (6 bases). In DNA, the CDR3 is TGTGCCAGCAGTGAAGGGGACACCAATGAAAAACTGTTTTTT. Translated, it gives CASSEGDTNEKLFF.